The next 21 T cell receptor beta chains were all read from a single sample in a study of cytomegalovirus exposure and HLA in healthy donors. The primer mix had 60 Vbeta and 13 Jbeta primers. Sequenced by immunoSEQ multiplex PCR; TCRdb stores in-frame clones only, minus some. The profile covers around 170,000 clones, with roughly 80% appearing a single time and about 0.5% taken by the ten largest. Sequencing was performed on PBMCs. The receptors shown here come from a woman in her 50s in good health and CMV-seronegative.

The chain combines TRBV9 with TRBJ1-3; TRBD1 matches at 8 bases. The CDR3 loop spans 16 amino acids. Germline lookup yields CDR1 SGDLS and CDR2 YYNGEE. V lost 4 bases and J lost 3; bases outside the gene matches: 9. The CDR3 sequence: CASSPSQGANGNTIYF. As DNA, the CDR3 is TGTGCCAGCAGCCCCAGCCAGGGGGCGAATGGAAACACCATATATTTT.

This sequence joins TRBV6-1 and TRBJ1-6; a possible D gene is TRBD1 (5 bases). Deletions cut 1 base from V and 10 bases from J, with 11 bases between. The CDR3 is 14 residues long. CDR1 is MNHNS, CDR2 SASEGT, per germline. Written as DNA, the CDR3 is TGTGCCAGCAGTGAAGAAACAGGCCGGTCACCCCTCCACTTT. This codes for CASSEETGRSPLHF.

The chain employs TRBV5-1 and TRBJ2-5; 7 positions agree with TRBD1. From germline, CDR1 is SGHRS and CDR2 YFSETQ. J gave up 1 base and V 4 bases, and 4 bases lay outside the gene matches. The CDR3 consists of 14 residues. The CDR3 is CASSVQGLQETQYF. The CDR3 coding sequence is TGCGCCAGCAGCGTACAGGGGCTCCAAGAGACCCAGTACTTC. Drawing the rest from reference TRBV5-1 and TRBJ2-5, the complete variable domain is KAGVTQTPRYLIKTRGQQVTLSCSPISGHRSVSWYQQTPGQGLQFLFEYFSETQRNKGNFPGRFSGRQFSNSRSEMNVSTLELGDSALYLCASSVQGLQETQYFGPGTRLLVL.

The chain has TRBV5-1 and TRBJ2-5; no definite D call. From germline, CDR1 is SGHRS and CDR2 YFSETQ. The CDR3 length is 11 residues. Between the trimmed V and J ends, which lost 4 bases and 3 bases, there was a span of 4 bases. CDR3 residues: CASSEKETQYF. CDR3 coding DNA: TGCGCCAGCAGCGAGAAAGAGACCCAGTACTTC.

CDR3 region: CASSILGIRSDTQYF. The CDR3 bases are TGTGCCAGTAGTATACTCGGGATCCGATCCGATACGCAGTATTTT. The rearrangement links TRBV19 to TRBJ2-3; tentatively, D is TRBD2 (5 bases). Germline CDR1 and CDR2: LNHDA and SQIVND (reference sequence). This CDR3 spans 15 amino acids. V was shortened by 2 bases and J by 6 bases, with 15 bases between the two germline ends.

This chain uses TRBV30 with TRBJ2-7, with 7 bases that match TRBD2. CDR1 GTSNPN and CDR2 SVGIG come from the germline V gene (reference sequence). V shed 7 bases, J shed 2 bases, and the junction held 8 bases outside the gene matches. The CDR3 is made up of 13 amino acids. CDR3: CASQWDYTYEQYF. In DNA, the CDR3 is TGTGCCTCCCAGTGGGACTATACCTACGAGCAGTACTTC.

The chain links TRBV29-1 to TRBJ1-3; tentatively, D is TRBD1 (5 bases). The CDR3 is 14 amino acids. CDR1 and CDR2 (germline): SQVTM, ANQGSEA. Between the trimmed V and J ends, which lost 4 bases and 0 bases, there was a span of 10 bases. CDR3 sequence reads: CSVGNRSSGNTIYF. In nucleotides, the CDR3 is TGCAGCGTTGGGAACAGGAGCTCTGGAAACACCATATATTTT.

This clone was detected only a few times. The chain has TRBV5-4 and TRBJ2-7; 8 bases match TRBD2. CDR1 is SGHNT and CDR2 is YYREEE in the germline V gene (reference sequence). The CDR3 sequence is 15 residues long. Trimming removed 2 bases from V and 4 bases from J; junction bases left unmatched: 8. The CDR3 loop reads CASSLFRGGKYEQYF. The CDR3 bases are TGTGCCAGCAGCTTATTTCGGGGGGGCAAGTACGAGCAGTACTTC.

This clone was picked up one time. The chain has TRBV7-2 and TRBJ1-3, with a tentative D call TRBD1 (5 bases). V dropped 0 bases and J dropped 2 bases, with 11 bases sitting between them. This CDR3 spans 16 amino acids. Germline V gene sequence: CDR1 SGHTA, CDR2 FQGNSA. The CDR3 spells CASSLAPGSTGNTIYF. The CDR3 region has the DNA TGTGCCAGCAGCTTAGCTCCAGGGTCCACTGGAAACACCATATATTTT.

The CDR3 loop is CAWSVYGLPVVSTQYF. In nucleotides, the CDR3 is TGTGCCTGGAGTGTATATGGACTCCCTGTTGTTAGTACGCAGTATTTT. The chain uses TRBV30 and TRBJ2-3, with TRBD2 as a possible D gene (5 bases). The CDR3 runs to 16 residues. Deletions cut 0 bases from V and 8 bases from J, with 21 bases between. CDR1 and CDR2 (germline): GTSNPN, SVGIG (reference sequence). The whole variable domain, remainder taken from reference TRBV30 and TRBJ2-3, is SQTIHQWPATLVQPVGSPLSLECTVEGTSNPNLYWYRQAAGRGLQLLFYSVGIGQISSEVPQNLSASRPQDRQFILSSKKLLLSDSGFYLCAWSVYGLPVVSTQYFGPGTRLTVL.

This chain uses TRBV30 with TRBJ2-1, with a possible D match to TRBD2 (7 bases). Trimming cost V 2 bases and J 8 bases, with 19 bases left between them. The germline V gene encodes CDR1 GTSNPN and CDR2 SVGIG (reference sequence). The CDR3 length is 15 residues. The CDR3 sequence: CAWSFPRGGRDEQFF. The CDR3 nucleotides are TGTGCCTGGAGTTTCCCAAGGGGGGGTCGGGATGAGCAGTTCTTC. Looking up the rest from reference TRBV30 and TRBJ2-1 gives the full variable domain: SQTIHQWPATLVQPVGSPLSLECTVEGTSNPNLYWYRQAAGRGLQLLFYSVGIGQISSEVPQNLSASRPQDRQFILSSKKLLLSDSGFYLCAWSFPRGGRDEQFFGPGTRLTVL.

The chain joins TRBV7-9 to TRBJ2-7; 9 bases map to TRBD2. V shed 5 bases, J shed 2 bases, and the junction held 4 bases outside the gene matches. Germline CDR1 SEHNR, CDR2 FQNEAQ (reference sequence). The CDR3 has 14 residues. This CDR3 is CASSHRLAAYEQYF. The DNA of the CDR3 is TGTGCCAGCAGCCACCGACTAGCGGCCTACGAGCAGTACTTC.

This clone was found once. Other DNA sequences within the sample encode an identical CDR3. The V and J genes are TRBV29-1 and TRBJ2-7; 7 bases align to TRBD1. Germline CDR1 and CDR2: SQVTM and ANQGSEA. Trimming took 3 bases from V and 4 from J; bases not matched to a gene: 0. The CDR3 consists of 11 residues. For the CDR3, the DNA is TGCAGCGTTGACAGGGGGTACGAGCAGTACTTC. Protein sequence: CSVDRGYEQYF.

This clone was seen only a few times. This chain joins TRBV21-1 and TRBJ2-1; TRBD2 is the table's D call, not checked against the DNA. TRBV21-1 is recorded as a pseudogene. The CDR3 has 16 residues. The CDR3 sequence is CASTQGLAGLYNEQFF. The CDR3 bases are TGTGCCAGCACACAGGGACTAGCGGGGCTCTACAATGAGCAGTTCTTC.

The CDR3 is CASTRQGFSGYGYTF. Written as DNA, the CDR3 is TGCGCCAGCACCCGACAGGGTTTTTCCGGCTATGGCTACACCTTC. This chain uses TRBV23-1 with TRBJ1-2, with 7 bases that match TRBD1. TRBV23-1 is reported as an ORF; its role is uncertain. V trimming: 7 bases; J trimming: 4 bases; junction bases outside the gene matches: 12. The CDR3 runs to 15 residues.

The chain uses TRBV11-2 and TRBJ2-1, with 10 bases lining up with TRBD2. Germline trimming cut 4 bases from V and 5 bases from J; bases unmatched to any gene: 14. This CDR3 has 18 amino acids. Germline CDR1 reads SGHAT; CDR2 reads FQNNGV. CDR3 bases: TGTGCCAGCAGCTCATCCCCCCCCCTAGCGGGGGTCCACAATGAGCAGTTCTTC. The encoded protein is CASSSSPPLAGVHNEQFF. Based on the CDR3 plus reference TRBV11-2 and TRBJ2-1, the full variable domain is EAGVAQSPRYKIIEKRQSVAFWCNPISGHATLYWYQQILGQGPKLLIQFQNNGVVDDSQLPKDRFSAERLKGVDSTLKIQPAKLEDSAVYLCASSSSPPLAGVHNEQFFGPGTRLTVL.

The chain combines TRBV18 with TRBJ2-5; 14 bases align to TRBD2. The trim removed 6 bases at V and 2 bases at J, leaving 8 bases unmatched. Germline V gives CDR1 KGHSH, CDR2 LQKENI. The CDR3 has 17 amino acids. The CDR3 spells CASSPGTSGSGQETQYF. The CDR3 DNA is TGTGCCAGCTCGCCAGGGACTAGCGGGAGTGGTCAAGAGACCCAGTACTTC.

CDR3 protein: CASAGQDAYEQYF. The CDR3 DNA follows: TGTGCCAGCGCGGGACAGGACGCCTACGAGCAGTACTTC. This chain uses TRBV2 with TRBJ2-7, with 8 bases lining up with TRBD1. The germline V gene has CDR1 SNHLY and CDR2 FYNNEI. Unmatched junction bases numbered 5, after V lost 8 bases and J lost 2 bases. The CDR3 totals 13 residues. Supplemented by reference TRBV2 and TRBJ2-7, the full variable domain reads EPEVTQTPSHQVTQMGQEVILRCVPISNHLYFYWYRQILGQKVEFLVSFYNNEISEKSEIFDDQFSVERPDGSNFTLKIRSTKLEDSAMYFCASAGQDAYEQYFGPGTRLTVT.

The chain recombines TRBV6-5 with TRBJ1-1; D perhaps matches TRBD1 (5 bases). Per the germline V gene, CDR1 is MNHEY and CDR2 is SVGAGI. This CDR3 has 13 amino acids. Trimming took 6 bases from V and 5 from J, leaving 13 bases between them. CDR3 sequence: CASRGQGGTEAFF. CDR3 in DNA: TGTGCCAGCAGAGGGCAGGGTGGTACTGAAGCTTTCTTT.

J is TRBJ2-2 and V is TRBV19, with 7 nucleotides matching TRBD1. V gave up 6 bases and J gave up 2 bases; unmatched junction bases: 12. The CDR3 runs 17 residues. Germline V gene sequence: CDR1 LNHDA, CDR2 SQIVND (reference sequence). DNA of the CDR3: TGTGCCAGTAGCTCAACCCGGGGACAGCTAAACACCGGGGAGCTGTTTTTT. It is translated as CASSSTRGQLNTGELFF.

V is TRBV18 and J is TRBJ2-2; no definite D call. V lost 0 bases to trimming and J lost 5 bases, with 7 bases between them. The CDR3 covers 14 residues. Germline loops: CDR1 KGHSH, CDR2 LQKENI. The CDR3 region has the DNA TGTGCCAGCTCACCACCGTCGGTAACCGGGGAGCTGTTTTTT. Amino acid sequence: CASSPPSVTGELFF.